This TCR beta chain was found in a study of T cell responses to AZD1222 COVID-19 vaccine. Findings and limits, study-wide: Within unmutated variant regions lay the reported targets of nearly half of spike-specific TCRs. Samples come after the peak T cell response, not at day 14.

This clone has a single count. Its antigen is unknown. The CDR3 is made up of 15 amino acids. The germline V gene encodes CDR1 ENHRY and CDR2 SYGVKD. V shed 3 bases and J 1 base; nucleotides not matched to a gene: 4. TCRdb's table, derived via immunoSEQ multiplex PCR, lists solely in-frame clones and lacks some. The sample shows 45,000 to 55,000 clones, roughly 85% of them seen only once. This material consisted of peripheral blood, taken 28 days after the second AZD1222 dose. This receptor was taken from an adult who received the AZD1222 COVID-19 vaccine. V is TRBV10-3 and J is TRBJ2-5, with 8 nucleotides matching TRBD2. The CDR3 DNA sequence: TGTGCCATCAGTGATTCGGGAGGGTTCCAAGAGACCCAGTACTTC. Translation: CAISDSGGFQETQYF.